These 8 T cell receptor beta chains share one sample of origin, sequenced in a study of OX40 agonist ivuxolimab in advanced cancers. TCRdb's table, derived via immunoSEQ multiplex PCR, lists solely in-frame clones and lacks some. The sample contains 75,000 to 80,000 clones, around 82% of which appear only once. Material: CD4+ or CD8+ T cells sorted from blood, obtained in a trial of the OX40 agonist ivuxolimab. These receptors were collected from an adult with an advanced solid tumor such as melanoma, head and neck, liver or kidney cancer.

The chain's CDR3 is CASSLEWRDGAKNIQYF. In nucleotides, the CDR3 is TGTGCCAGCAGCTTGGAATGGCGGGACGGGGCCAAAAACATTCAGTACTTC. The genes are TRBV5-5 and TRBJ2-4; possible D gene TRBD2, 6 bases. There are 17 residues in the CDR3. V gave up 0 bases and J gave up 1 base, with 14 bases separating them. Per the germline V gene, CDR1 is SGHKS and CDR2 is YYEKEE (reference sequence).

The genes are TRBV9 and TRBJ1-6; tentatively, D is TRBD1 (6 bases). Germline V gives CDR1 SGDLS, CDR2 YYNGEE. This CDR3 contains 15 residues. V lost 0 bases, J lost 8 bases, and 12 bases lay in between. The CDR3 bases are TGTGCCAGCAGCGTAGGGGGGCGCGACGATTCACCCCTCCACTTT. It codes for CASSVGGRDDSPLHF.

CDR3 residues: CASSVGQFYEQYF. The CDR3 DNA sequence: TGTGCCAGCAGCGTGGGACAGTTCTACGAGCAGTACTTC. The chain joins TRBV11-2 to TRBJ2-7, with 7 bases aligning to TRBD1. Looked up from germline, CDR1 is SGHAT and CDR2 is FQNNGV. The CDR3 has 13 residues. Trimming cost V 5 bases and J 3 bases; bases outside gene matches: 4.

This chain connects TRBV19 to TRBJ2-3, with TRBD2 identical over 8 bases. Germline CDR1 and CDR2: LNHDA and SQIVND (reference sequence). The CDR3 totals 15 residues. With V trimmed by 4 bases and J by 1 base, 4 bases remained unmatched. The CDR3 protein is CASSTWRGGTDTQYF. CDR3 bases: TGTGCCAGTAGTACGTGGCGGGGGGGCACAGATACGCAGTATTTT.

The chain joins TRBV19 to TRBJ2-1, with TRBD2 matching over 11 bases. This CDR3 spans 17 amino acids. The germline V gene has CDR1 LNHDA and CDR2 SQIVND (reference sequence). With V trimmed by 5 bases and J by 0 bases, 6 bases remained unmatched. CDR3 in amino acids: CASSEASGRSSYNEQFF. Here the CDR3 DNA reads TGTGCCAGTAGTGAGGCTAGCGGGAGGAGCTCCTACAATGAGCAGTTCTTC.

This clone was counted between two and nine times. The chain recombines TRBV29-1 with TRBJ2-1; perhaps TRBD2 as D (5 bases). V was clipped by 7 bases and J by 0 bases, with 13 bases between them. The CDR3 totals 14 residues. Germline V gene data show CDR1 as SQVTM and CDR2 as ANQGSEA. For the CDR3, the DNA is TGCAGCGCATCGACGGGGAGCTCCTACAATGAGCAGTTCTTC. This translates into CSASTGSSYNEQFF.

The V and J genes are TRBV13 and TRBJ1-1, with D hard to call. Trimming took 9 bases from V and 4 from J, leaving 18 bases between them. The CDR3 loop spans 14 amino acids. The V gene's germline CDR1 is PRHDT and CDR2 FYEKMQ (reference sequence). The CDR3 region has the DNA TGTGCCAGTCCAAGAGGAGGGTTGGGCACTGAAGCTTTCTTT. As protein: CASPRGGLGTEAFF.

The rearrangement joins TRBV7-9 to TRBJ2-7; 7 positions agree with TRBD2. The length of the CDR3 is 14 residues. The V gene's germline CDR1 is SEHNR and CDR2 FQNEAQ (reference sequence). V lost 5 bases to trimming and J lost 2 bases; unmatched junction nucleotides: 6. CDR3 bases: TGTGCCAGCAGCGACGGGAGGATAACCTACGAGCAGTACTTC. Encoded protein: CASSDGRITYEQYF.